A selection of T cell receptor beta chains follows, all from one sample in a study of blood T cell repertoires in COVID-19. The repertoire was sequenced with immunoSEQ multiplex PCR; TCRdb's copy has only in-frame clones and lacks some. This sample has 150,000 to 200,000 clones, with approximately 80% found just once. Input material: PBMCs or T cells enriched from blood (not recorded which). These receptors were taken from a woman aged 60-70 years who had recovered from COVID-19. Both conserved end residues are part of each CDR3. Each record gives: clone size, J gene, D gene, V gene, CDR3 DNA, CDR3 protein. D genes are given only for firm matches. Clone sizes are given selectively: once, few, many, or a class where the clone is expanded.

clone size: .; J gene: TRBJ2-1; D gene: TRBD2; V gene: TRBV7-3; CDR3 DNA: TGTGCCAGCAGCCGCGGACTAGCGGGAGTAGAGGAGCAGTTCTTC; CDR3 protein: CASSRGLAGVEEQFF
clone size: .; J gene: TRBJ1-2; D gene: TRBD1; V gene: TRBV28; CDR3 DNA: TGTGCCAGCAGTTTAAAGTTTCCAGGGGGCTATGGCTACACCTTC; CDR3 protein: CASSLKFPGGYGYTF
clone size: once; J gene: TRBJ1-2; D gene: TRBD1; V gene: TRBV10-1; CDR3 DNA: TGCGCCAGCAGTGCTTTTACAGGGGAAGGCTACACCTTC; CDR3 protein: CASSAFTGEGYTF
clone size: .; J gene: TRBJ2-7; D gene: TRBD2; V gene: TRBV4-2; CDR3 DNA: TGTGCCAGCAGCCAAGATCAGGCTAGCGGGATTATCTCCGAGCAGTACTTC; CDR3 protein: CASSQDQASGIISEQYF
clone size: .; J gene: TRBJ2-1; D gene: .; V gene: TRBV25-1; CDR3 DNA: TGTGCCAGCAGTGCAGGGAATGAGCAGTTCTTC; CDR3 protein: CASSAGNEQFF
clone size: .; J gene: TRBJ1-6; D gene: .; V gene: TRBV20-1; CDR3 DNA: TGCAGTGCTAGTGGCGGGAGTAATTCACCCCTCCACTTT; CDR3 protein: CSASGGSNSPLHF
clone size: once; J gene: TRBJ1-6; D gene: .; V gene: TRBV6-5; CDR3 DNA: TGTGCCAGCGCCATGAGCTCCTATAATTCACCCCTCCACTTT; CDR3 protein: CASAMSSYNSPLHF
clone size: .; J gene: TRBJ2-1; D gene: TRBD2; V gene: TRBV3-1/TRBV3-2; CDR3 DNA: TGTGCCACCCGGGACTACCAATCCAATGAGCAGTTCTTC; CDR3 protein: CATRDYQSNEQFF
clone size: .; J gene: TRBJ2-3; D gene: .; V gene: TRBV7-3; CDR3 DNA: TGTGCCAGCAGCTTAACTAGCGGTGTTAGCACAGATACGCAGTATTTT; CDR3 protein: CASSLTSGVSTDTQYF
clone size: .; J gene: TRBJ1-5; D gene: .; V gene: TRBV15; CDR3 DNA: TGTGCCACCAGCAGGACAGATTTAAATCAGCCCCAGCATTTT; CDR3 protein: CATSRTDLNQPQHF
clone size: .; J gene: TRBJ1-1; D gene: .; V gene: TRBV3-1/TRBV3-2; CDR3 DNA: TGTGCCAGCAGCCAAGTCGGGGGTGGCACTGAAGCTTTCTTT; CDR3 protein: CASSQVGGGTEAFF
clone size: .; J gene: TRBJ2-1; D gene: .; V gene: TRBV25-1; CDR3 DNA: TGTGCCAGCAGTGGTAGCGGTAGTGGTCTCTACAATGAGCAGTTCTTC; CDR3 protein: CASSGSGSGLYNEQFF
clone size: .; J gene: TRBJ2-7; D gene: TRBD2; V gene: TRBV6-5; CDR3 DNA: TGTGCCAGCAGCGAGGAAGCGGGGAGGCTCTACGAGCAGTACTTC; CDR3 protein: CASSEEAGRLYEQYF
clone size: .; J gene: TRBJ1-3; D gene: TRBD1; V gene: TRBV28; CDR3 DNA: TGTGCCAGCAGGGGACATGGGGACAGGGGGTCGTCCCGATCCTCTGGAAACACCATATATTTT; CDR3 protein: CASRGHGDRGSSRSSGNTIYF
clone size: .; J gene: TRBJ1-1; D gene: TRBD1; V gene: TRBV6-2/TRBV6-3; CDR3 DNA: TGTGCCAGCAGTTACCGAACAGGGGGAGGTGCTGAAGCTTTCTTT; CDR3 protein: CASSYRTGGGAEAFF
clone size: .; J gene: TRBJ1-5; D gene: TRBD1; V gene: TRBV10-2; CDR3 DNA: TGCGCCAGCAGCCAGCGCATGGGACAGATAAAGTATAGCAATCAGCCCCAGCATTTT; CDR3 protein: CASSQRMGQIKYSNQPQHF
clone size: once; J gene: TRBJ2-7; D gene: .; V gene: TRBV3-1/TRBV3-2; CDR3 DNA: TGTGCCAGCAGCCAGGCATACGAGCAGTACTTC; CDR3 protein: CASSQAYEQYF
clone size: .; J gene: TRBJ1-2; D gene: .; V gene: TRBV6-5; CDR3 DNA: TGTGCCAGCAGTACGGCCCCAGGGGTCCCTATTGGCTACACCTTC; CDR3 protein: CASSTAPGVPIGYTF
clone size: .; J gene: TRBJ2-7; D gene: .; V gene: TRBV5-6; CDR3 DNA: TGTGCCAGCAGCTTGGCAGGGTATGCCTACGAGCAGTACTTC; CDR3 protein: CASSLAGYAYEQYF
clone size: .; J gene: TRBJ2-3; D gene: .; V gene: TRBV5-5; CDR3 DNA: TGTGCCAGCAGCTCCCTACCGTCGGGGTCGGGGGTCACAGATACGCAGTATTTT; CDR3 protein: CASSSLPSGSGVTDTQYF
clone size: .; J gene: TRBJ2-5; D gene: TRBD1; V gene: TRBV6-5; CDR3 DNA: TGTGCCAGCAGCGCAATACAGGGGCCCCAAGAGACCCAGTACTTC; CDR3 protein: CASSAIQGPQETQYF
clone size: once; J gene: TRBJ2-7; D gene: TRBD2; V gene: TRBV10-2; CDR3 DNA: TGCGCCAGCAGTATGGGACTAGCGGTCACCTACGAGCAGTACTTC; CDR3 protein: CASSMGLAVTYEQYF
clone size: .; J gene: TRBJ2-1; D gene: .; V gene: TRBV6-2/TRBV6-3; CDR3 DNA: TGTGCCAGCAGTCAAATAGCGGACTACAATGAGCAGTTCTTC; CDR3 protein: CASSQIADYNEQFF
clone size: .; J gene: TRBJ1-1; D gene: .; V gene: TRBV20-1; CDR3 DNA: TGCAGTGCTCCAAACACTGAAGCTTTCTTT; CDR3 protein: CSAPNTEAFF
clone size: once; J gene: TRBJ2-2; D gene: .; V gene: TRBV6-2/TRBV6-3; CDR3 DNA: TGTGCCAGCAGTTTTTCGGGAGATTACACCGGGGAGCTGTTTTTT; CDR3 protein: CASSFSGDYTGELFF
clone size: .; J gene: TRBJ1-1; D gene: TRBD1; V gene: TRBV9; CDR3 DNA: TGTGCCAGCAGCGTAGCTGTGGGACAGGCAGCTTTCTTT; CDR3 protein: CASSVAVGQAAFF
clone size: .; J gene: TRBJ2-1; D gene: .; V gene: TRBV5-1; CDR3 DNA: TGCGCCAGCAGCTTGTTGTCGGGGAGTGAGCAGTTCTTC; CDR3 protein: CASSLLSGSEQFF
clone size: .; J gene: TRBJ1-2; D gene: TRBD1; V gene: TRBV2; CDR3 DNA: TGTGCCAGCAGGGAACGGACAGGGCGGGGCTACACCTTC; CDR3 protein: CASRERTGRGYTF
clone size: few; J gene: TRBJ1-3; D gene: .; V gene: TRBV7-9; CDR3 DNA: TGTGCCAGCAGCACAGACAGGATTAACGGAAACACCATATATTTT; CDR3 protein: CASSTDRINGNTIYF
clone size: .; J gene: TRBJ1-2; D gene: TRBD1; V gene: TRBV28; CDR3 DNA: TGTGCCAGCAGTCAGACAGGGTATGGCTACACCTTC; CDR3 protein: CASSQTGYGYTF
clone size: few; J gene: TRBJ2-2; D gene: TRBD1; V gene: TRBV19; CDR3 DNA: TGTGCCAGTAGTTCCCAGGGACAGGGATCGGGGACCGGGGAGCTGTTTTTT; CDR3 protein: CASSSQGQGSGTGELFF
clone size: .; J gene: TRBJ2-1; D gene: TRBD1; V gene: TRBV5-1; CDR3 DNA: TGCGCCAGCACTGACAGACAGGGCGACAATGAGCAGTTCTTC; CDR3 protein: CASTDRQGDNEQFF
clone size: .; J gene: TRBJ2-7; D gene: TRBD2; V gene: TRBV28; CDR3 DNA: TGTGCCAGCAGTTATGGGACTACCGAGCAGTACTTC; CDR3 protein: CASSYGTTEQYF
clone size: .; J gene: TRBJ2-2; D gene: .; V gene: TRBV10-3; CDR3 DNA: TGTGCCATCAAACCCGGGGGTGCCACCGGGGAGCTGTTTTTT; CDR3 protein: CAIKPGGATGELFF
clone size: once; J gene: TRBJ2-2; D gene: TRBD2; V gene: TRBV5-6; CDR3 DNA: TGTGCCAGCAGCTTGGGGGTACTAGCGGGAGTTGAGCTGTTTTTT; CDR3 protein: CASSLGVLAGVELFF
clone size: once; J gene: TRBJ1-1; D gene: TRBD1; V gene: TRBV10-3; CDR3 DNA: TGTGCCATCGGGGACCCTCTGGGACAGGGCACTGAAGCTTTCTTT; CDR3 protein: CAIGDPLGQGTEAFF
clone size: .; J gene: TRBJ2-5; D gene: .; V gene: TRBV29-1; CDR3 DNA: TGCAGCGTTGAAGACAGGGTCGGGGAGACCCAGTACTTC; CDR3 protein: CSVEDRVGETQYF
clone size: .; J gene: TRBJ2-7; D gene: .; V gene: TRBV11-2; CDR3 DNA: TGTGCCAGCAGCTTAGGTGCCAAGATGAGTTCCTACGAGCAGTACTTC; CDR3 protein: CASSLGAKMSSYEQYF
clone size: .; J gene: TRBJ1-3; D gene: .; V gene: TRBV3-1/TRBV3-2; CDR3 DNA: TGTGCCAGCAGCCAACTCCCGGGGGGGTTTAGCTCTGGAAACACCATATATTTT; CDR3 protein: CASSQLPGGFSSGNTIYF
clone size: .; J gene: TRBJ1-2; D gene: .; V gene: TRBV5-1; CDR3 DNA: TGCGCCAGCAGCGACGCAGGGATCAACTATGGCTACACCTTC; CDR3 protein: CASSDAGINYGYTF
clone size: .; J gene: TRBJ1-2; D gene: TRBD1; V gene: TRBV6-5; CDR3 DNA: TGTGCCAGCAGAACAGGGGGTGGTGGCTACACCTTC; CDR3 protein: CASRTGGGGYTF
clone size: few; J gene: TRBJ1-6; D gene: TRBD1; V gene: TRBV30; CDR3 DNA: TGTGCCTGGAGTCGACAGGGGGCGGGTTCACCCCTCCACTTT; CDR3 protein: CAWSRQGAGSPLHF
clone size: .; J gene: TRBJ2-3; D gene: .; V gene: TRBV27; CDR3 DNA: TGTGCCAGCAGCTCGGAGAAGAGCACAGATACGCAGTATTTT; CDR3 protein: CASSSEKSTDTQYF
clone size: .; J gene: TRBJ1-2; D gene: TRBD1; V gene: TRBV2; CDR3 DNA: TGTGCCAGCAGTCCAGGGGGCGGAGGCTATGGCTACACCTTC; CDR3 protein: CASSPGGGGYGYTF
clone size: .; J gene: TRBJ2-1; D gene: .; V gene: TRBV5-5; CDR3 DNA: TGTGCCAGCAGCCCGAACTGGGGGGTAGGCTACAATGAGCAGTTCTTC; CDR3 protein: CASSPNWGVGYNEQFF
clone size: .; J gene: TRBJ2-3; D gene: .; V gene: TRBV5-5; CDR3 DNA: TGTGCCAGCACCCAGACAGTTACTAGCACAGATACGCAGTATTTT; CDR3 protein: CASTQTVTSTDTQYF
clone size: .; J gene: TRBJ1-1; D gene: .; V gene: TRBV29-1; CDR3 DNA: TGCAGCGTTGTACGTGGGGCGACCACTGAAGCTTTCTTT; CDR3 protein: CSVVRGATTEAFF
clone size: .; J gene: TRBJ1-6; D gene: .; V gene: TRBV5-4; CDR3 DNA: TGTGCCAGCAGCCGGAGTGGACAGCCTGGAAATTCACCCCTCCACTTT; CDR3 protein: CASSRSGQPGNSPLHF
clone size: .; J gene: TRBJ2-2; D gene: .; V gene: TRBV27; CDR3 DNA: TGTGCCAGCAAGAGAGGCACCGGGGAGCTGTTTTTT; CDR3 protein: CASKRGTGELFF
clone size: .; J gene: TRBJ1-5; D gene: TRBD1; V gene: TRBV4-1; CDR3 DNA: TGCGCCAGCAGCCAAGATAAGGGGGCCCTGGCAGGACAGCCCCAGCATTTT; CDR3 protein: CASSQDKGALAGQPQHF
clone size: .; J gene: TRBJ2-5; D gene: .; V gene: TRBV18; CDR3 DNA: TGTGCCAGCTCACCCATGGAGGTTCTTTTCGAGACCCAGTACTTC; CDR3 protein: CASSPMEVLFETQYF
clone size: .; J gene: TRBJ1-2; D gene: .; V gene: TRBV15; CDR3 DNA: TGTGCCACCAGCAGAGATTTCGGACAGTACTATGGCTACACCTTC; CDR3 protein: CATSRDFGQYYGYTF
clone size: .; J gene: TRBJ2-1; D gene: .; V gene: TRBV6-1; CDR3 DNA: TGTGCCAGCAGTGAAGTGGGCCAGGGGCCCCCCGGGAAACAGTTCTTC; CDR3 protein: CASSEVGQGPPGKQFF
clone size: .; J gene: TRBJ1-2; D gene: TRBD1; V gene: TRBV6-5; CDR3 DNA: TGTGCCGGCGGCGGGACAGGGGGGATCTATGGCTACACCTTC; CDR3 protein: CAGGGTGGIYGYTF
clone size: .; J gene: TRBJ1-4; D gene: .; V gene: TRBV9; CDR3 DNA: TGTGCCAGCACCCGGGGGGAGGGTACTAATGAAAAACTGTTTTTT; CDR3 protein: CASTRGEGTNEKLFF